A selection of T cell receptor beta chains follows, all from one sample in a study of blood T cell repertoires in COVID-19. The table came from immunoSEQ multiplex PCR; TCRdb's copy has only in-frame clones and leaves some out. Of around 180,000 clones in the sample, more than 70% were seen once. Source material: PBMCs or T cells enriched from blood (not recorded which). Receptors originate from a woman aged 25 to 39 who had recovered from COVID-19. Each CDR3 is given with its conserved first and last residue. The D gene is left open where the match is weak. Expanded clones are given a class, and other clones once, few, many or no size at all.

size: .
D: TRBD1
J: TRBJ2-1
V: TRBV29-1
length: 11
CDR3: CSVYNPGGPFF
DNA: TGCAGCGTTTATAACCCAGGGGGCCCGTTCTTC

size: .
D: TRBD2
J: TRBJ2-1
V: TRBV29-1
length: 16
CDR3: CSVDFGLAGGNNEQFF
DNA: TGCAGCGTTGATTTTGGGTTAGCGGGAGGTAACAATGAGCAGTTCTTC

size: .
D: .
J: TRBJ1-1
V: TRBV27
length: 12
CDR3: CASIAPGLEAFF
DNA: TGTGCCAGCATCGCCCCAGGTTTGGAAGCTTTCTTT

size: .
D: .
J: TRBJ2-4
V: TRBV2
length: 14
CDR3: CASSEASLVNIQYF
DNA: TGTGCCAGCAGTGAAGCGTCGCTAGTAAACATTCAGTACTTC

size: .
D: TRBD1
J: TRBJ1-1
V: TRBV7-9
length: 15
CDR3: CASSFTSTGVTEAFF
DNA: TGTGCCAGCAGCTTCACTTCGACAGGGGTCACTGAAGCTTTCTTT

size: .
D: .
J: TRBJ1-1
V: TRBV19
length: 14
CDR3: CASSIGGLGTEAFF
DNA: TGTGCCAGTAGTATCGGGGGGCTGGGCACTGAAGCTTTCTTT

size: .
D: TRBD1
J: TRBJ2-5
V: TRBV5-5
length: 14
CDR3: CASSSWDSQETQYF
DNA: TGTGCCAGCAGCTCCTGGGACAGCCAAGAGACCCAGTACTTC

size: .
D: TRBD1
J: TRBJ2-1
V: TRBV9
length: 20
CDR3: CASSPQHHTGGALLYREQFF
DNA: TGTGCCAGCAGCCCACAACACCACACAGGGGGCGCATTATTGTATCGTGAGCAGTTCTTC

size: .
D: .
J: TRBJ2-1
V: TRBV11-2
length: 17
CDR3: CACQRGKAGSSYNEQFF
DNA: TGTGCCTGTCAGAGGGGTAAAGCGGGCAGCTCCTACAATGAGCAGTTCTTC

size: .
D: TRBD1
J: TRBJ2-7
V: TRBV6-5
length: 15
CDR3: CASRQFQGELYEQYF
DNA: TGTGCCAGCAGGCAGTTTCAGGGGGAACTCTACGAGCAGTACTTC

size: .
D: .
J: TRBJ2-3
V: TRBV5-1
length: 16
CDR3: CASSLGPGSGTDTQYF
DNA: TGCGCCAGCAGCTTGGGTCCGGGATCGGGCACAGATACGCAGTATTTT

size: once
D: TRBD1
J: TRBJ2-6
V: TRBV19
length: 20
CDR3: CASSIDSPTGGVTGANVLTF
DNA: TGTGCCAGTAGTATAGATAGCCCCACAGGGGGAGTAACTGGGGCCAACGTCCTGACTTTC

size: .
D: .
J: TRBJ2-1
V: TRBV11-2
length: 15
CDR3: CASSLEYGTHNSQFF
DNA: TGTGCCAGCAGCTTAGAATACGGGACTCACAATAGTCAGTTCTTC

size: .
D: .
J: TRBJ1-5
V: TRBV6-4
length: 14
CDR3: CASSLTATNQPQHF
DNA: TGTGCCAGCAGCCTGACAGCAACCAATCAGCCCCAGCATTTT

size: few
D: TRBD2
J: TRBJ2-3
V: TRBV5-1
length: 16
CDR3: CASRTLSGRGTDTQYF
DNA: TGCGCCAGCAGGACCCTTAGCGGGAGAGGGACAGATACGCAGTATTTT

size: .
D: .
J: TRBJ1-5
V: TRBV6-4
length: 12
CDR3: CASTTPALPQHF
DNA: TGTGCCAGCACCACGCCAGCGCTACCCCAGCATTTT

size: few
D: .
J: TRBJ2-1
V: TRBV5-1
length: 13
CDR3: CASTFEKRAKQFF
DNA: TGCGCCAGCACCTTCGAAAAGCGGGCGAAGCAGTTCTTC

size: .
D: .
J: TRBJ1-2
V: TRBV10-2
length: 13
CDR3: CASTQQADYGYTF
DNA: TGCGCCAGCACACAACAGGCGGACTATGGCTACACCTTC

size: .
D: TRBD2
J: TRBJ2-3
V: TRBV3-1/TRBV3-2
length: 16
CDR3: CASSQAGLAGADTQYF
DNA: TGTGCCAGCAGCCAAGCGGGACTAGCGGGAGCTGATACGCAGTATTTT

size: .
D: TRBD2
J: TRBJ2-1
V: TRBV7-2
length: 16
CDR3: CASSLISSGQRNEQFF
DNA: TGTGCCAGCAGCTTAATCTCTAGCGGGCAACGCAATGAGCAGTTCTTC

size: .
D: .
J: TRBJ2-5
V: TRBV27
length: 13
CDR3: CASRDSLMETQYF
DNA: TGTGCCAGCAGGGACTCCCTAATGGAGACCCAGTACTTC

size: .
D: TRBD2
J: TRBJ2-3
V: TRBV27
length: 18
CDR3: CASSLTAGGRSSTDTQYF
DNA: TGTGCCAGCAGTTTAACAGCGGGAGGACGATCTAGCACAGATACGCAGTATTTT

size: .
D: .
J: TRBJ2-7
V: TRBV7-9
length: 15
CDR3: CASSRTGGGIYEQYF
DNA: TGTGCCAGCAGCCGTACAGGCGGTGGAATCTACGAGCAGTACTTC

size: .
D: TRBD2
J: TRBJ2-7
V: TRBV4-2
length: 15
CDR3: CASSQEAGGPYEQYF
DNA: TGTGCCAGCAGCCAAGAGGCGGGAGGGCCCTACGAGCAGTACTTC

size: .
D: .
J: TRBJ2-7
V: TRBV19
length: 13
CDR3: CASSPRPTYEQYF
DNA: TGTGCCAGTAGTCCGAGGCCCACTTACGAGCAGTACTTC

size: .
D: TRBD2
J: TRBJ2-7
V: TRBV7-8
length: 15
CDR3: CASSLGLAEPYEQYF
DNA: TGTGCCAGCAGCCTCGGACTAGCGGAACCCTACGAGCAGTACTTC

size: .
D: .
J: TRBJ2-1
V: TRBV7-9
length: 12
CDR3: CASSLRVNEQFF
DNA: TGTGCCAGCAGCTTGCGGGTCAATGAGCAGTTCTTC

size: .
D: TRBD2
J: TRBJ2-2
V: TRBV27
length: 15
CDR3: CASNSLRESGGELFF
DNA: TGTGCCAGCAACTCTCTGCGGGAGTCTGGCGGGGAGCTGTTTTTT

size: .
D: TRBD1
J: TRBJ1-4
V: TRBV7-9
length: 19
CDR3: CASSSHPYRGRSTNEKLFF
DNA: TGTGCCAGCAGCTCACATCCTTACAGGGGGCGGAGCACTAATGAAAAACTGTTTTTT

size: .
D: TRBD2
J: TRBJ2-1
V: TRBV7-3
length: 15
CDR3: CASSVGLAHYNEQFF
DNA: TGTGCCAGCAGCGTCGGACTAGCTCACTACAATGAGCAGTTCTTC

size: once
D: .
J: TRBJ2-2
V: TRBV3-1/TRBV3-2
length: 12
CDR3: CASSPVAGELFF
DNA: TGTGCCAGCAGCCCAGTGGCCGGGGAGCTGTTTTTT

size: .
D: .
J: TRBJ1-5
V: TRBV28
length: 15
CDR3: CASSFLQNSNQPQHF
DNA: TGTGCCAGCAGTTTCTTACAAAATAGCAATCAGCCCCAGCATTTT

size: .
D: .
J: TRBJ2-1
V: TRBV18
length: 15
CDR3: CASSPQEGPYNEQFF
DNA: TGTGCCAGCTCACCTCAGGAGGGGCCCTACAATGAGCAGTTCTTC

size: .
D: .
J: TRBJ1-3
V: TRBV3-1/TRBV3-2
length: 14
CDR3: CASSPDSSGNTIYF
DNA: TGTGCCAGCAGCCCGGACAGCTCTGGAAACACCATATATTTT

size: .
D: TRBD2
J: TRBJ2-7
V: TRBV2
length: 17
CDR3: CASSEARTSGDSYEQYF
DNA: TGTGCCAGCAGTGAAGCTAGGACTAGCGGGGATTCCTACGAGCAGTACTTC

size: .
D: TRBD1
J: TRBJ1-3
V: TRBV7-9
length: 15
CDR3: CASSSSGTAGNTIYF
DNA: TGTGCCAGCAGCTCATCCGGGACAGCTGGAAACACCATATATTTT

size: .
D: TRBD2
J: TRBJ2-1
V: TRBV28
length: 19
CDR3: CASRIFRTSGWKGYNEQFF
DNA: TGTGCCAGCAGGATCTTTAGGACTAGCGGGTGGAAAGGCTACAATGAGCAGTTCTTC

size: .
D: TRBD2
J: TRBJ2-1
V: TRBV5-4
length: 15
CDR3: CASSLLGGRYNEQFF
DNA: TGTGCCAGCAGCTTGTTAGGCGGGAGATACAATGAGCAGTTCTTC

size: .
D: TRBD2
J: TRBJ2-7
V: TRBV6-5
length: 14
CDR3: CASRYSAGVGEQYF
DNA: TGTGCCAGCAGGTACTCAGCGGGAGTTGGGGAGCAGTACTTC

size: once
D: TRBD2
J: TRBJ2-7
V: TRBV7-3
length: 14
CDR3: CASSLAGGPYEQYF
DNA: TGTGCCAGCAGCTTGGCGGGAGGGCCCTACGAGCAGTACTTC

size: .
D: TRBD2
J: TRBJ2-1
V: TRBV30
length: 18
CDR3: CAWNCPLSTSGTYNEQFF
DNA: TGTGCCTGGAATTGTCCCCTTTCAACTAGCGGGACCTACAATGAGCAGTTCTTC

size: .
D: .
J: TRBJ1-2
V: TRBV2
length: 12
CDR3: CASGAGRGGYTF
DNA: TGTGCCAGCGGAGCGGGGAGAGGTGGCTACACCTTC

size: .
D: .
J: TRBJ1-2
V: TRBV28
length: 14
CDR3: CASSFTGEGYGYTF
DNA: TGTGCCAGCAGTTTTACGGGGGAAGGGTATGGCTACACCTTC

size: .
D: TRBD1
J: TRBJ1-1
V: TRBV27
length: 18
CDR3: CASSPTLTGDNMNTEAFF
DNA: TGTGCCAGCAGTCCAACTTTGACAGGGGATAACATGAACACTGAAGCTTTCTTT

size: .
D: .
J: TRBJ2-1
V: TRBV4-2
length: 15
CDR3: CASSQLRGSYNEQFF
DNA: TGTGCCAGCAGCCAATTAAGAGGCTCCTACAATGAGCAGTTCTTC

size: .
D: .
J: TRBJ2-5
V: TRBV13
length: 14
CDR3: CASLFRDLEETQYF
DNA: TGTGCCAGCCTCTTTCGGGACTTAGAAGAGACCCAGTACTTC

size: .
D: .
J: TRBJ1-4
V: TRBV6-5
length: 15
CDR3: CASSLTQKTNEKLFF
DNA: TGTGCCAGCAGTCTTACCCAGAAGACTAATGAAAAACTGTTTTTT

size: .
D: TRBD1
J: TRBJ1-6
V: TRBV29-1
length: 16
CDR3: CSVQGAGGKYNSPLHF
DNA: TGCAGCGTCCAGGGGGCCGGGGGTAAGTATAATTCACCCCTCCACTTT

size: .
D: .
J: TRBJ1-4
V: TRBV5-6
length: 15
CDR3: CASSLAPGGGEKLFF
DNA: TGTGCCAGCAGCTTGGCCCCTGGGGGCGGTGAAAAACTGTTTTTT

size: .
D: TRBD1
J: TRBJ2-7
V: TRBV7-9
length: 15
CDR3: CASSPTGTGGYEQYF
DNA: TGTGCCAGCAGCCCGACCGGGACAGGGGGTTACGAGCAGTACTTC

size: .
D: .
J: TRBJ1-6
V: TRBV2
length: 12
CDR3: CASSSGRGRGHF
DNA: TGTGCCAGCAGTTCGGGGCGGGGACGTGGCCACTTT

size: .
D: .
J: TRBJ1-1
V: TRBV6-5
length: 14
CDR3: CASTVAERNTEAFF
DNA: TGTGCCAGCACAGTCGCAGAACGGAACACTGAAGCTTTCTTT

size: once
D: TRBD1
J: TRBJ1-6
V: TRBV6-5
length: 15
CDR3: CASSSRTGGDSPLHF
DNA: TGTGCCAGCAGTTCCAGGACAGGGGGTGATTCACCCCTCCACTTT